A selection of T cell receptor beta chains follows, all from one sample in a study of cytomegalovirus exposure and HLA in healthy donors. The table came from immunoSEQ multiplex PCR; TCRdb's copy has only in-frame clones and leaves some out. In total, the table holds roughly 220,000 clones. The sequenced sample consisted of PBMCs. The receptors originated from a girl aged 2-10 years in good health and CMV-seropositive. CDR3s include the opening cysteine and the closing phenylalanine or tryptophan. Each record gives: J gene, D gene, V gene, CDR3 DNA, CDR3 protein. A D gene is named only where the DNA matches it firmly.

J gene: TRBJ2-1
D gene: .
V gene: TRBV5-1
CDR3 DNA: TGCGCCAGCAGCTTACCGGGCTACAATGAGCAGTTCTTC
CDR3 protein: CASSLPGYNEQFF

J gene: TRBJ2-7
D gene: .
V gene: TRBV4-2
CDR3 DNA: TGTGCCAGCAGCCAAGTAGGCGCTGACACCTCCTACGAGCAGTACTTC
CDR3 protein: CASSQVGADTSYEQYF

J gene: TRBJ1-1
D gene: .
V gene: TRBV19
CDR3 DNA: TGTGCCAGTAGCCTACCAACCCTGAACACTGAAGCTTTCTTT
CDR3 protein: CASSLPTLNTEAFF

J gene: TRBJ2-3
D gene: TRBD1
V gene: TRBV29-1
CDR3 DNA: TGCAGCCTCGGGACAGGGCTTACAGATACGCAGTATTTT
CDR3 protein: CSLGTGLTDTQYF

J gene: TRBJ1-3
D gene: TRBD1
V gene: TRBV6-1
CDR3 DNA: TGTGCCAGCACCTGGACAGGCATCTCTGGAAACACCATATATTTT
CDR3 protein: CASTWTGISGNTIYF

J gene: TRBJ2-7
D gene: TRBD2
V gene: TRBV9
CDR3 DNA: TGTGCCAGCAGCCCCGGGACTAGCGGGGACGCCTACGAGCAGTACTTC
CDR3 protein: CASSPGTSGDAYEQYF

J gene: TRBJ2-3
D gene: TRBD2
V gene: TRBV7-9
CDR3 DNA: TGTGCCAGCAGCTATCCGGGACTAGCAGGGACGAGCACAGATACGCAGTATTTT
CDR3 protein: CASSYPGLAGTSTDTQYF

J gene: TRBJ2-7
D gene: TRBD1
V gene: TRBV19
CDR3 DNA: TGTGCCAGTAGTCAACCGGGACAGGCCCTCTACGAGCAGTACTTC
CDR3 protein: CASSQPGQALYEQYF

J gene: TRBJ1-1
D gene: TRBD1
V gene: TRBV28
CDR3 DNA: TGTGCCAGTTATCGGGACAGCCGAGAAGCTTTCTTT
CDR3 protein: CASYRDSREAFF

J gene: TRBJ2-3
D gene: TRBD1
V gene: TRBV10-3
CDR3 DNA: TGTGCCACAAGCCAGGTCGGACAGGGGGCGAGGGATACGCAGTATTTT
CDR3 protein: CATSQVGQGARDTQYF

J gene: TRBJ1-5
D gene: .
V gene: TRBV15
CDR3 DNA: TGTGCCACCAGCATAGCCAATCAGCCCCAGCATTTT
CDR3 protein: CATSIANQPQHF

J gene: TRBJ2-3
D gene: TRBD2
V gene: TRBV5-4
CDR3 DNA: TGTGCCAGCAGTCCGGGACTAGCCGGGGGCACAGATACGCAGTATTTT
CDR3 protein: CASSPGLAGGTDTQYF

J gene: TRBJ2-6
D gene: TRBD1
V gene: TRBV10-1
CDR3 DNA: TGCGCCAGCAGTTATCCAGGGACAGACCTCTTT
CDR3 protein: CASSYPGTDLF

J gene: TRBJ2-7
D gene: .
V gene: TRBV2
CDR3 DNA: TGTGCCAGCCAAAAGACCTCAGGGGACCCCTACGAGCAGTACTTC
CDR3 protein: CASQKTSGDPYEQYF

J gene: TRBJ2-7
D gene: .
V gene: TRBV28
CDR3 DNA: TGTGCCAGCAGCGTCCCCTACGAGCAGTACTTC
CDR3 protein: CASSVPYEQYF

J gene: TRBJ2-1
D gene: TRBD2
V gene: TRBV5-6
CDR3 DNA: TGTGCCAGCAGGGGGGGTAGCGGGAGGGCCTCTTATCACAATGAGCAGTTCTTC
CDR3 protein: CASRGGSGRASYHNEQFF

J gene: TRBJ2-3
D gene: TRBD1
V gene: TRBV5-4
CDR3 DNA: TGTGCCAGCAGCCCCGGGACAGGGATATCCACAGATACGCAGTATTTT
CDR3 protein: CASSPGTGISTDTQYF

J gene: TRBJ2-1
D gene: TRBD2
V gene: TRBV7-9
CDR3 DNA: TGTGCCAGCATCCTAGATAGCGGGAGGGCTGGTATGTATGAGCAGTTCTTC
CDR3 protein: CASILDSGRAGMYEQFF

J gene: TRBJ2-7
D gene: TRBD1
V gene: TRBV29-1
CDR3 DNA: TGCAGCGTTGGTGGACAGGGCACCTACGAGCAGTACTTC
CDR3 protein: CSVGGQGTYEQYF

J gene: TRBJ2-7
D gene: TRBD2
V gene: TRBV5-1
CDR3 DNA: TGCGCCAGCAGTCCGGCCGGGACTAGCGGCTACGAGCAGTACTTC
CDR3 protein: CASSPAGTSGYEQYF

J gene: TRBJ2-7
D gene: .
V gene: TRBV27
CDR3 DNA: TGTGCCAGCAGTTGGCAGCAGAGCGCCTACGAGCAGTACTTC
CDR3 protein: CASSWQQSAYEQYF

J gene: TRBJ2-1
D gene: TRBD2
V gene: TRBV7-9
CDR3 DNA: TGTGCCAGCAGCGGGATGACTAGCCTGCAGTTCTTC
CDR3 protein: CASSGMTSLQFF

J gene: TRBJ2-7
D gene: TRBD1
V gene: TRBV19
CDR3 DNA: TGTGCCAGTAGTGATCACAGGGGTTCCTACGAGCAGTACTTC
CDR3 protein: CASSDHRGSYEQYF

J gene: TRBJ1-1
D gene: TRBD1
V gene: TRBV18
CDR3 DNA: TGTGCCAGCTCACCGCCAGGGGGCGCGATCACTGAAGCTTTCTTT
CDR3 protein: CASSPPGGAITEAFF

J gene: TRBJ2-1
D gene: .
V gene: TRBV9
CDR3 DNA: TGTGCCAGCAGCGAAGGAGGGGATAATGAGCAGTTCTTC
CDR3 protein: CASSEGGDNEQFF

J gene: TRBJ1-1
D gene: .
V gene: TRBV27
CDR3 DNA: TGTGCCAGCAGTTTAATCACAGGGTTTGGGAACACTGAAGCTTTCTTT
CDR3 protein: CASSLITGFGNTEAFF

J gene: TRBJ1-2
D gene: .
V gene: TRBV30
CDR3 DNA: TGTGCCTGGAGTGTACGAAGAAACAGGGCTAACTATGGCTACACCTTC
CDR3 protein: CAWSVRRNRANYGYTF

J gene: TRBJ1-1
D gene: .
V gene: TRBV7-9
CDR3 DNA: TGTGCCAGCAGCTTAGTTAGCGGTGAAGCTTTCTTT
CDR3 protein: CASSLVSGEAFF

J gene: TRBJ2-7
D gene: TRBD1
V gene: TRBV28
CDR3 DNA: TGTGCCAGCAGTGAGAGGGGGCTGCCCACCTACGAGCAGTACTTC
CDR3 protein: CASSERGLPTYEQYF

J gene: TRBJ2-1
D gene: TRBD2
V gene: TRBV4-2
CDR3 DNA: TGTGCCAGCAGCCAAGTGGGCCTAGCGGGAGGTATGGATGAGCAGTTCTTC
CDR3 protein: CASSQVGLAGGMDEQFF

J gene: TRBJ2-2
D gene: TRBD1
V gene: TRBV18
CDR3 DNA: TGTGCCAGCTCACACCTTGGCAGACAGGGATCGACCGGGGAGCTGTTTTTT
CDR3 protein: CASSHLGRQGSTGELFF

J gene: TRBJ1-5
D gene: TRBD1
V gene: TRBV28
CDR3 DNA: TGTGCCAGCAGTTCTGACAGGGTGATTCAGCCCCAGCATTTT
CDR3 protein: CASSSDRVIQPQHF

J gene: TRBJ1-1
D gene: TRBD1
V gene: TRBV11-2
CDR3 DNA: TGTGCCAGCAGCCCCGACAGGGGGCGAACTGAAGCTTTCTTT
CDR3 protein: CASSPDRGRTEAFF

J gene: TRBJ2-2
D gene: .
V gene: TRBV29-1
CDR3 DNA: TGCAGCGCTAGTGCCGACTGGACGAACACCGGGGAGCTGTTTTTT
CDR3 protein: CSASADWTNTGELFF

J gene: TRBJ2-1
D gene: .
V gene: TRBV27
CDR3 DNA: TGTGCCAGCGCTCCTGTCCTGACTGCCTACAATGAGCAGTTCTTC
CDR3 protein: CASAPVLTAYNEQFF

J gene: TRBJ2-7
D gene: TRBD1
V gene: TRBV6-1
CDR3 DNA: TGTGCCAGCAGGATGGGACAGGGCTCCTACGAGCAGTACTTC
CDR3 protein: CASRMGQGSYEQYF

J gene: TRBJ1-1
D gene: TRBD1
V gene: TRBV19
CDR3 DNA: TGTGCCAGTAGTATCGGACAGGGGGTCACTGAAGCTTTCTTT
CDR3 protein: CASSIGQGVTEAFF

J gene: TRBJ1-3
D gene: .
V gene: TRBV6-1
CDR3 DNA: TGTGCCAGCAGTGAATCCGAGGTCCTCTGGATGGAAAACACCATATATTTT
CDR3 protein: CASSESEVLWMENTIYF

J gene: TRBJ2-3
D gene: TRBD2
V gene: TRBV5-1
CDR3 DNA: TGCGCCAGCAGCCTCGAGGGGACTAGCGGAATCACAGATACGCAGTATTTT
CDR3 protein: CASSLEGTSGITDTQYF

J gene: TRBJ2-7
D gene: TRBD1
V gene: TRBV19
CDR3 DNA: TGTGCCAGTAGTATAGAGGGACAGGGGTCCTACGAGCAGTACTTC
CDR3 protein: CASSIEGQGSYEQYF

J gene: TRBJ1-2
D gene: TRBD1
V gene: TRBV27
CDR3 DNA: TGTGCCAGCAGTACGACAGGGGGCAGTCTGCATGGCTACACCTTC
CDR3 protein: CASSTTGGSLHGYTF

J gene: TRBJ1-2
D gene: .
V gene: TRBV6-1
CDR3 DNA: TGTGCCAGCAGTGAAGCCTCTGGGGGGTCGTCTAACTATGGCTACACCTTC
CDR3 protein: CASSEASGGSSNYGYTF

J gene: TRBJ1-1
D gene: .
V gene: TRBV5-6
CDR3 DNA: TGTGCCAGCACCACCAAGCCCGACACTGAAGCTTTCTTT
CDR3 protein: CASTTKPDTEAFF

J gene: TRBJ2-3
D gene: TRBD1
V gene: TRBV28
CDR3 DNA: TGTGCCAGCAGTAAAAACCGGGACAGGGAAACAGATACGCAGTATTTT
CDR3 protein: CASSKNRDRETDTQYF

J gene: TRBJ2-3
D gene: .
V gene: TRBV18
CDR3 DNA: TGTGCCAGCTCAAGCCGGGGAACAGATACGCAGTATTTT
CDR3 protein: CASSSRGTDTQYF

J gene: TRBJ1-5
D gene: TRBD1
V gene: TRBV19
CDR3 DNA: TGTGCCAGTAGTATCGGACAGGGATTACAGCCCCAGCATTTT
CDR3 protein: CASSIGQGLQPQHF

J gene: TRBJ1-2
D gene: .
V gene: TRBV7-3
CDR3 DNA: TGTGCCAGCAGCCCCAGAGGACAAGATATTTATGGCTACACCTTC
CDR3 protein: CASSPRGQDIYGYTF

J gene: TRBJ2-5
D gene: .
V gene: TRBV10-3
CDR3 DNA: TGTGCCATCAGGAGGGCCCAGGCACAAGAGACCCAGTACTTC
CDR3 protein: CAIRRAQAQETQYF

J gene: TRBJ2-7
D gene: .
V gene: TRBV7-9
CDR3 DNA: TGTGCCGGCAGCCTGGGACTTCTCAACTACGAGCAGTACTTC
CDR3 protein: CAGSLGLLNYEQYF

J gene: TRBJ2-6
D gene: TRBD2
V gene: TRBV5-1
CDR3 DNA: TGCGCCAGCAGCTTACTAGCGGGAGGTTCAGGGGCCAACGTCCTGACTTTC
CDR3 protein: CASSLLAGGSGANVLTF

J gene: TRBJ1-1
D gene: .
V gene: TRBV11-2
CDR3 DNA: TGTGCCAGCAGCTTAATCTTTGGGGGGGGGAACACTGAAGCTTTCTTT
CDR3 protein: CASSLIFGGGNTEAFF

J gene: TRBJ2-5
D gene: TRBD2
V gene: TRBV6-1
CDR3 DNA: TGTGCCAGCAGTGAGGTCCCTTCGAGGCGGGGAGGGCAGTACTTC
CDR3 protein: CASSEVPSRRGGQYF

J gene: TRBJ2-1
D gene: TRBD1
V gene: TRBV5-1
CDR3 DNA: TGCGCCAGCAGGCCGGGACAGGGTATTTCGAGGATATACAATGAGCAGTTCTTC
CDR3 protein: CASRPGQGISRIYNEQFF

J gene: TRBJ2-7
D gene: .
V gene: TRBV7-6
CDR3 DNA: TGTGCCAGCAGCTTGTTTCCAGGAAACTACGAGCAGTACTTC
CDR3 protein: CASSLFPGNYEQYF

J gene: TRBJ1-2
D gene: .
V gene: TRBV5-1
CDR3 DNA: TGCGCCAGCAGTCTCACAGCGGACTATGGCTACACCTTC
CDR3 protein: CASSLTADYGYTF

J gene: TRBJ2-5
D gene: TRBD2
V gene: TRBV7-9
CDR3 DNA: TGTGCCAGCAGCTCCCTCAAACTGACTAGCGGGGAAGGGGAGACCCAGTACTTC
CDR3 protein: CASSSLKLTSGEGETQYF

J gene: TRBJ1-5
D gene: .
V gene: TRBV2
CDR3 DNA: TGTGCCAGCAGGGCGGGGAGCAATCAGCCCCAGCATTTT
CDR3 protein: CASRAGSNQPQHF

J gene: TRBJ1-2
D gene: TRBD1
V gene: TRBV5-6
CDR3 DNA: TGTGCCAGCAGCTTGGGGACAGGACGAGCTCTGTATGGCTACACCTTC
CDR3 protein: CASSLGTGRALYGYTF